This T cell receptor beta chain stems from a study of neurological immune-mediated disorders. Study observations and caveats: TCR clonal expansion peaked in HTLV-1-associated myelopathy patients and was lowest in multiple sclerosis patients. None of the CDR3 amino acid sequences in expanded clones turned up in more than one subject, which points to private repertoires in all groups.

Synthesis of cDNA was accomplished via 5'RACE employing 10-nucleotide random UMIs. TCRdb redid the calling of the 5' RACE reads with MiXCR, one entry per CDR3 protein. Of roughly 60,000 distinct CDR3 sequences listed, about an eighth are singletons. Preparation of the unsorted libraries drew on 2 million PBMCs stored at -80 C. The CDR3 covers 13 residues. The ends were cut back, 4 bases at V and 2 bases at J, with 9 bases in the middle. Per germline, CDR1 MNHEY and CDR2 SVGEGT. With regard to this clonotype: Antigen: not known.

This TCR came from a man in his 60s in good health. Sequenced input: PBMCs. The rearrangement links TRBV6-2 or TRBV6-3 to TRBJ2-7; D not certain. The CDR3 region is CASSSPNPYEQYF. In nucleotides, the CDR3 is TGTGCCAGCAGTTCCCCTAACCCCTACGAGCAGTACTTC.